This TCR beta chain was recorded in a study of blood T cell repertoires in COVID-19. For the study at large: Samples came from the United States, Italy and Spain, spanning acute and convalescent COVID-19. From T cells, B-cell-depleted T cells, or PBMCs came the material, which was cDNA or gDNA.

The CDR3 covers 15 residues. The ends lost 7 bases at V and 3 bases at J; junction bases unmatched: 10. CDR1 and CDR2 from the germline V gene are SGHRS and YFSETQ. In the original workflow: The authors estimated nucleated cell counts from reference gene primer amplification. Clones were read by immunoSEQ multiplex PCR, and TCRdb kept only the in-frame ones, dropping some. The D gene and trimming were derived from the DNA, and the V and J assignments and clone size from that table. The profile shows more than 80,000 clones, over 75% of them singletons. The source of this sequence is a woman aged 70-85 years with acute or convalescent COVID-19. The chain combines TRBV5-1 with TRBJ2-1; TRBD2 matches at 7 bases. The sample taken for sequencing was peripheral blood. CDR3 bases: TGCGCCAGCGTCTCGGGGGGTGGTTACTACAATGAGCAGTTCTTC. As protein: CASVSGGGYYNEQFF.